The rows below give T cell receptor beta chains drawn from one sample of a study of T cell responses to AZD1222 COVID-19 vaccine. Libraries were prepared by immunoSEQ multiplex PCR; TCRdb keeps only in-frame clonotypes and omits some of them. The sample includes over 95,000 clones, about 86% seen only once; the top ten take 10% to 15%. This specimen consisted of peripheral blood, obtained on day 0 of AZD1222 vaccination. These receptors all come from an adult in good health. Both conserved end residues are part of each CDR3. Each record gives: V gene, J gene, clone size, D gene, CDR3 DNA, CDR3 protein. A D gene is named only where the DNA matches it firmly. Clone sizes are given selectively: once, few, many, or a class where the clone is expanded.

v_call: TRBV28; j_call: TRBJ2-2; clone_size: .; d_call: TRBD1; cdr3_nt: TGTGCCAGCAGTACCGGGGACAGGTGGACCGGGGAGCTGTTTTTT; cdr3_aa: CASSTGDRWTGELFF
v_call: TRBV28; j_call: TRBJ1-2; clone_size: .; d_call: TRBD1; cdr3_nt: TGTGCCAGCATCCCGGGACAGGGGTTTGGCTACACCTTC; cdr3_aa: CASIPGQGFGYTF
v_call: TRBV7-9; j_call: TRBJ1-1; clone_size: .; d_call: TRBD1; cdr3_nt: TGTGCCAGCAGCTTGGCCGGCAGGGGGAGCACTGAAGCTTTCTTT; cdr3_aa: CASSLAGRGSTEAFF
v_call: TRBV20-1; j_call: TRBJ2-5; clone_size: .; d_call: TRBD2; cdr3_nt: TGCAGTGCTTGTGGACTAGCGGGAGGGCAAGCAGAGACCCAGTACTTC; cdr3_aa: CSACGLAGGQAETQYF
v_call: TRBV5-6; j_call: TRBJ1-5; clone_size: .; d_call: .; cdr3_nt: TGTGCCAGCAGCTTGGGGGCAGGGGATCAGCCCCAGCATTTT; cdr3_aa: CASSLGAGDQPQHF
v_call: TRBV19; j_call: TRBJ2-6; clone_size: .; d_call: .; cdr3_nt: TGTGCCAGTAATGGTGGCTCTGGGGCCAACGTCCTGACTTTC; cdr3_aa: CASNGGSGANVLTF
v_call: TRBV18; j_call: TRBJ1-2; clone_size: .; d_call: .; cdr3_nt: TGTGCCAGCTCACCAGGGATTGGTAACTATGGCTACACCTTC; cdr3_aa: CASSPGIGNYGYTF
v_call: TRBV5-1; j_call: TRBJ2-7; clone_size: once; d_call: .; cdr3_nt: TGCGCCAGCAGATGGGCGGATAGAAGCTACTACGAGCAGTACTTC; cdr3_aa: CASRWADRSYYEQYF
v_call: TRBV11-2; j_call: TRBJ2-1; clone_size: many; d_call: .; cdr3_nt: TGTGCCAGCAGCTTAGGCGGGACTGGGTCCGGTGAGCAGTTCTTC; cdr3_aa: CASSLGGTGSGEQFF
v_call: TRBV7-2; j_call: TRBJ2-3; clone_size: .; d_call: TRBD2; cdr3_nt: TGTGCCAGCAGCTTAGCTAGTAGCGGGAGATCAGATACGCAGTATTTT; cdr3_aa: CASSLASSGRSDTQYF
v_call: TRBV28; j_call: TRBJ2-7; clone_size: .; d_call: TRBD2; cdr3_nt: TGTGCCAGCACCCAGGGAGGCGGTAGCGGGACCTACGAGCAGTACTTC; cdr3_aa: CASTQGGGSGTYEQYF
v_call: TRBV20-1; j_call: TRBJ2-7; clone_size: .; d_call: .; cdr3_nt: TGCAGTGCTGCCACCCCGTCCGAGCAGTACTTC; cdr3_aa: CSAATPSEQYF
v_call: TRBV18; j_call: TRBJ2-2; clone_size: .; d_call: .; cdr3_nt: TGTGCCAGCTCACGTTTTACAGGCGGAACCGGGGAGCTGTTTTTT; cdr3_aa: CASSRFTGGTGELFF
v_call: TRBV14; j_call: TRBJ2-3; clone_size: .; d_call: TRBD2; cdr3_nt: TGTGCCAGCAGTCAAGATACTAGCGGGAGTGATACGCAGTATTTT; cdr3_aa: CASSQDTSGSDTQYF
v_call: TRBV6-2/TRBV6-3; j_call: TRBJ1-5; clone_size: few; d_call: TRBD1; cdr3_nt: TGTGCCAGCAGTTACGCCGGACAGGGTTATCAGCCCCAGCATTTT; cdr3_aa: CASSYAGQGYQPQHF
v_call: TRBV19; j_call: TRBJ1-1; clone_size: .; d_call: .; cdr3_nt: TGTGCCAGTAGTATAGACAAAGGAGGCACTGAAGCTTTCTTT; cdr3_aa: CASSIDKGGTEAFF
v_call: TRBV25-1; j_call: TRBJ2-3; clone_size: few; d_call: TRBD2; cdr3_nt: TGTGCCAGCAGTGACCCGCTGGGACTAGCGGGAGCAGATACGCAGTATTTT; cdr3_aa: CASSDPLGLAGADTQYF
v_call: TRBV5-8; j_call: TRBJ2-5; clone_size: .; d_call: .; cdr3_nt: TGTGCCAGCAGCTTGGGACGGTTTCAAGAGACCCAGTACTTC; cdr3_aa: CASSLGRFQETQYF
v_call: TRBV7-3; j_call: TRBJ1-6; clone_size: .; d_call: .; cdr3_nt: TGTGCCAGCAGCGATCCGGGACGTAATTCACCCCTCCACTTT; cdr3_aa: CASSDPGRNSPLHF
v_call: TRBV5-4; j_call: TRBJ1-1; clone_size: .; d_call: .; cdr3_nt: TGTGCCAGCAGCTTGCCCGGGGAGAACACTGAAGCTTTCTTT; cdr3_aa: CASSLPGENTEAFF
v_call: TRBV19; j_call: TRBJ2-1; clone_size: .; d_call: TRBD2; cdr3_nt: TGTGCCAGTAGTACTCCCGGGAGGGCGACGAATGAGCAGTTCTTC; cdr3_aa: CASSTPGRATNEQFF
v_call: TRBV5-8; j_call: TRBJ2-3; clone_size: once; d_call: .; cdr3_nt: TGTGCCAGCAGCTCGGATCGGGATACGCAGTATTTT; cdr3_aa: CASSSDRDTQYF
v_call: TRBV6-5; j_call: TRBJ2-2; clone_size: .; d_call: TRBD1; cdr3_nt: TGTGCCAGCAGACGGGACAGGGGGCCCACCGGGGAGCTGTTTTTT; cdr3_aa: CASRRDRGPTGELFF
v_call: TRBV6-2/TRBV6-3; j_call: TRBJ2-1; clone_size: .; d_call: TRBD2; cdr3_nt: TGTGCCAGCAGCTGGACTAGCGGGAGGGCCGCCAATGAGCAGTTCTTC; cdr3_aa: CASSWTSGRAANEQFF
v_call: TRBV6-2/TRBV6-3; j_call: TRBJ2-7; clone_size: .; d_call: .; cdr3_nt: TGTGCCAGCAGCCTCGGGATGTGGCCCTACGAGCAGTACTTC; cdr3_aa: CASSLGMWPYEQYF
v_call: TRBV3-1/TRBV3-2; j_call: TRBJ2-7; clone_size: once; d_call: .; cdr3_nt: TGTGCCAGCAGTCGGGGCACCTATAGTTACGAGCAGTACTTC; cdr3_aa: CASSRGTYSYEQYF
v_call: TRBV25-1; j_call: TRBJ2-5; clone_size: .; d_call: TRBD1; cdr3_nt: TGTGCCAGCAGCCCTCACAGGGGAGCGGAGACCCAGTACTTC; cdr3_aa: CASSPHRGAETQYF
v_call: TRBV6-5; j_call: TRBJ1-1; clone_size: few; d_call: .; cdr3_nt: TGTGCCAGCAGTTACACAGGGAGGAACACTGAAGCTTTCTTT; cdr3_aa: CASSYTGRNTEAFF
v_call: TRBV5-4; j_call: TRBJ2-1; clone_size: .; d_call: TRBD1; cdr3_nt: TGTGCCAGCAGCCTTCCCCCGGGACAGGACTACAATGAGCAGTTCTTC; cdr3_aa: CASSLPPGQDYNEQFF
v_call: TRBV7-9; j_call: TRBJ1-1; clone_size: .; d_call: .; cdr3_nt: TGTGCCAGCAGCCCGTCAGGGGAAACTGAAGCTTTCTTT; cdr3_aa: CASSPSGETEAFF
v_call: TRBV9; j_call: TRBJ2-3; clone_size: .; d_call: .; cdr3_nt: TGTGCCAGCAGCGTAGGGGGGACCTACACAGATACGCAGTATTTT; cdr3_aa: CASSVGGTYTDTQYF
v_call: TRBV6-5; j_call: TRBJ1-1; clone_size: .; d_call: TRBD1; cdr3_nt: TGTGCCAGCAGTTACGGACAGGCCGCTGAAGCTTTCTTT; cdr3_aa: CASSYGQAAEAFF
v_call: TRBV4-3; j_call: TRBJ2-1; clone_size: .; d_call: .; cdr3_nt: TGCGCCAGCAGCCAAGAGACTACACGTGAGCAGTTCTTC; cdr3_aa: CASSQETTREQFF
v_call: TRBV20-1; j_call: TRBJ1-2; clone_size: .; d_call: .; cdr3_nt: TGCAGTACTCGACAGTTTTACACCTTC; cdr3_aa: CSTRQFYTF
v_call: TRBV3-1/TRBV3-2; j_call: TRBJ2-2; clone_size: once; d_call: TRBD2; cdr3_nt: TGTGCCAGCAGCCAAGGACTAGCGTCCACCGGGGAGCTGTTTTTT; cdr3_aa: CASSQGLASTGELFF
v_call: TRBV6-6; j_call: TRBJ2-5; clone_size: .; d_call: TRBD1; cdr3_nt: TGTGCCAGCAGACGGGACAGAAAAGAGACCCAGTACTTC; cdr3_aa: CASRRDRKETQYF
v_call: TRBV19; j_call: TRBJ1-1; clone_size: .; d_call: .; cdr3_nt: TGTGCCAGTAGCACGAACAGGGACCTGAACACTGAAGCTTTCTTT; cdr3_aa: CASSTNRDLNTEAFF
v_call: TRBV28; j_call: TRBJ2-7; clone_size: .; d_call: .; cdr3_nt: TGTGCCAGCAGTGGAATCAACGAGCAGTACTTC; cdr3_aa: CASSGINEQYF
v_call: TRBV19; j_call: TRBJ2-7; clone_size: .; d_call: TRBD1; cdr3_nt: TGTGCCAGTAGTATAGGACAGGGGACCTACGAGCAGTACTTC; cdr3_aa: CASSIGQGTYEQYF
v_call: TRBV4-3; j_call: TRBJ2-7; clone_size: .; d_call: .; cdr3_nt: TGCGCCAGCAGCCCTGGACGATCCTTTGATCGGGAGCAGTACTTC; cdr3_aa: CASSPGRSFDREQYF
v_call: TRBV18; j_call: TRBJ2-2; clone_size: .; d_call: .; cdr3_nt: TGTGCCAGCTCAACTCTGGAGAACACCGGGGAGCTGTTTTTT; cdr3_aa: CASSTLENTGELFF
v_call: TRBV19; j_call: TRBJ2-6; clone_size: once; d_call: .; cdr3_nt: TGTGCCAGTAGTCCCAGAGGAGGGACTGGGGCCAACGTCCTGACTTTC; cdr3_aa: CASSPRGGTGANVLTF
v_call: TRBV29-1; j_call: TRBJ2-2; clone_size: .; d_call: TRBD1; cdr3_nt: TGCAGCGTCCAGGGGGAAATAAACACCGGGGAGCTGTTTTTT; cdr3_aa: CSVQGEINTGELFF